The 23 T cell receptor beta chains below all came from one sample that was sequenced in a study of cytomegalovirus exposure and HLA in healthy donors. The PCR made use of 60 Vbeta and 13 Jbeta primers. This table comes from immunoSEQ multiplex PCR, and its TCRdb copy is limited to in-frame clones, with some not included. This sample has over 130,000 clones; 50% to 75% occur once, and the top ten carry roughly 6.8%. The material sequenced was PBMCs. The receptors derive from a woman aged 60-75 years in good health and CMV-seropositive.

V is TRBV28 and J is TRBJ2-7; a weak D match, TRBD2 (6 bases). V was clipped by 3 bases and J by 2 bases, with 14 bases between them. The CDR3 loop spans 15 amino acids. Germline values: CDR1 MDHEN, CDR2 SYDVKM. In DNA form, the CDR3 reads TGTGCCAGCAGTTTTTGGGGGAGGCCTCCCTACGAGCAGTACTTC. Its translation: CASSFWGRPPYEQYF.

The rearrangement uses TRBV29-1 and TRBJ2-2; D is perhaps TRBD1 (5 bases). CDR1 and CDR2 (germline): SQVTM, ANQGSEA. The CDR3 runs to 14 residues. Trimming stripped 4 bases from V and 0 bases from J, with 9 bases between. The CDR3 region is CSVGTIPNTGELFF. The CDR3 nucleotides are TGCAGCGTTGGGACAATTCCGAACACCGGGGAGCTGTTTTTT.

This clone was seen only a few times. The rearrangement uses TRBV14 and TRBJ2-4; possibly TRBD2 for D (5 bases). Germline V gene lookup returns CDR1 SGHDN and CDR2 FVKESK. V was clipped by 4 bases and J by 0 bases, with 13 bases between them. The CDR3 extends over 16 amino acids. The CDR3 sequence is CASSPVAGRAKNIQYF. In DNA, the CDR3 is TGTGCCAGCAGCCCCGTGGCGGGCCGAGCCAAAAACATTCAGTACTTC.

The chain couples TRBV4-3 to TRBJ1-2, with no clear D. Per the germline V gene, CDR1 is LGHNA and CDR2 is YSLEER. Trimming took 0 bases from V and 4 from J, leaving 9 bases between them. The CDR3 sequence is 14 residues long. CDR3 residues: CASSQDAQFYGYTF. The DNA for the CDR3 is TGCGCCAGCAGCCAAGATGCACAGTTCTATGGCTACACCTTC.

This clone was observed a few times. The chain has TRBV28 and TRBJ1-1; D unclear. Deletions cut 3 bases from V and 1 base from J, with 9 bases between. Germline V gives CDR1 MDHEN, CDR2 SYDVKM. This CDR3 has 14 amino acids. The CDR3 region has the DNA TGTGCCAGCAGTTTGCCCTGGCAGAACACTGAAGCTTTCTTT. Encoded protein: CASSLPWQNTEAFF.

This clone was detected only a few times. V is TRBV10-3 and J is TRBJ2-1; 11 positions match TRBD2. CDR1 is ENHRY and CDR2 is SYGVKD in the germline V gene. V lost 4 bases and J lost 7; bases outside the gene matches: 6. This CDR3 region has 15 residues. The CDR3 reads CAISAGTSGANEQFF. As DNA, the CDR3 is TGTGCCATCAGTGCGGGGACTAGCGGAGCGAATGAGCAGTTCTTC.

This chain links TRBV9 with TRBJ1-1, with 9 bases matching TRBD1. V gave up 3 bases and J gave up 10 bases; unmatched junction bases: 4. This CDR3 is 12 amino acids long. Germline lookup yields CDR1 SGDLS and CDR2 YYNGEE. The CDR3 DNA sequence: TGTGCCAGCAGCGAGCACAGGGGGCGAGCTTTCTTT. Translated: CASSEHRGRAFF.

V usage is TRBV7-9 and J usage is TRBJ1-2; maybe TRBD1 (5 bases). V was trimmed by 0 bases and J by 1 base, leaving 6 bases between them. CDR1 and CDR2 (germline): SEHNR, FQNEAQ (reference sequence). The CDR3 has 14 residues. CDR3 nucleotide sequence: TGTGCCAGCAGCTTAGCAAGGGGTAACTATGGCTACACCTTC. Translation: CASSLARGNYGYTF.

This clone has just one count. Here the CDR3 reads CASSLGREYDEKLFF. The CDR3 DNA is TGTGCCAGCAGCTTAGGGAGAGAGTATGATGAAAAACTGTTTTTT. The rearrangement joins TRBV7-2 to TRBJ1-4; D ambiguous. V lost 1 base, J lost 6 bases, and 12 bases lay in between. Looked up from germline, CDR1 is SGHTA and CDR2 is FQGNSA. The CDR3 is 15 amino acids.

The chain links TRBV6-6 to TRBJ1-3; TRBD1 agrees at 8 bases. The germline gives CDR1 MNHNY, CDR2 SVGAGI (reference sequence). Trimming removed 4 bases from V and 2 bases from J; junction bases left unmatched: 4. The length of the CDR3 is 15 residues. This CDR3 is CASSFPGGAGNTIYF. The CDR3 nucleotides are TGTGCCAGCAGTTTTCCAGGGGGCGCTGGAAACACCATATATTTT.

About this clone: The junction and the germline gene differ at one end; a read error may be behind it. The V gene is TRBV6-6, the J gene TRBJ1-3; 7 nucleotides agree with TRBD1. Germline lookup yields CDR1 MNHNY and CDR2 SVGAGI (reference sequence). This CDR3 is 14 amino acids long. CDR3 nucleotides: TGTGCCAGCAGTTACACTACCCGCGGACAGGTGCCACTTTTT. Translated, it gives CASSYTTRGQVPLF.

The chain has TRBV28 and TRBJ1-5; TRBD1 is a possible D gene (6 bases). V was pared by 8 bases and J by 3 bases, with 8 bases between. The CDR3 covers 12 residues. The germline V gene has CDR1 MDHEN and CDR2 SYDVKM. The CDR3 region is CASWTANQPQHF. The CDR3 region has the DNA TGTGCCAGCTGGACAGCCAATCAGCCCCAGCATTTT.

The CDR3 spells CASSPGFGRVSYEQYF. The CDR3 bases are TGTGCCAGCTCACCTGGTTTCGGGAGGGTCTCCTACGAGCAGTACTTC. The gene calls are TRBV18 and TRBJ2-7; 8 nucleotides match TRBD2. Losses at the gene ends were 3 bases for V and 0 bases for J; bases not matched to a gene: 7. This CDR3 is built from 16 residues. Germline V lookup: CDR1 KGHSH, CDR2 LQKENI. Filled out from reference TRBV18 and TRBJ2-7, the complete variable domain reads NAGVMQNPRHLVRRRGQEARLRCSPMKGHSHVYWYRQLPEEGLKFMVYLQKENIIDESGMPKERFSAEFPKEGPSILRIQQVVRGDSAAYFCASSPGFGRVSYEQYFGPGTRLTVT.

The chain links TRBV20-1 to TRBJ1-1, with a tentative D call TRBD1 (6 bases). Germline CDR1 DFQATT, CDR2 SNEGSKA (reference sequence). The CDR3 is 11 amino acids. With 7 bases removed from V and 8 bases from J, the gap between germline ends came to 14 bases. CDR3 protein: CSVRGEPEAFF. The CDR3 nucleotides are TGCAGTGTCAGGGGCGAACCCGAAGCTTTCTTT.

A single count supports this clone. The V call is TRBV7-2, the J call TRBJ1-3, with D possibly being TRBD1 (5 bases). Germline CDR1 SGHTA, CDR2 FQGNSA. This CDR3 is 15 amino acids long. V dropped 5 bases and J dropped 4 bases, with 15 bases sitting between them. In nucleotides, the CDR3 is TGTGCCAGCAGCCCCGAAAAGGGGAAAGGAAACACCATATATTTT. This codes for CASSPEKGKGNTIYF.

CDR3 loop: CASSSTIQGAYGYTF. The CDR3, as DNA: TGTGCCAGCAGTTCGACGATACAGGGGGCCTATGGCTACACCTTC. This chain joins TRBV28 and TRBJ1-2; 9 bases align to TRBD1. Trimming cost V 4 bases and J 4 bases; bases outside gene matches: 7. This CDR3 spans 15 amino acids. From germline, CDR1 is MDHEN and CDR2 SYDVKM.

This clone was counted once. The chain uses TRBV4-2 and TRBJ2-7; tentative D call: TRBD2 (5 bases). The CDR3 runs to 17 residues. The germline V and J ends were trimmed by 4 bases and 8 bases, with 27 bases remaining between them. Per germline, CDR1 LGHNA and CDR2 YNFKEQ. CDR3 residues: CASSPQNRGTPSSKQYF. In DNA form, the CDR3 reads TGTGCCAGCAGCCCGCAAAACCGGGGAACACCAAGTTCTAAGCAGTACTTC.

The V gene is TRBV28, the J gene TRBJ2-7; 9 positions match TRBD2. CDR1 MDHEN and CDR2 SYDVKM come from the germline V gene. After removal of 6 bases from V and 3 bases from J, the junction contained 6 bases not matched to a gene. The CDR3 runs to 14 residues. For the CDR3, the DNA is TGTGCCAGCAGCTTAGCGGGAGCTTTCTACGAGCAGTACTTC. Amino acids: CASSLAGAFYEQYF.

The chain joins TRBV7-6 to TRBJ2-7; possibly TRBD2 for D (5 bases). The CDR3 spans 13 residues. In germline, CDR1 is SGHVS, CDR2 FNYEAQ. The germline V and J ends were trimmed by 5 bases and 3 bases, with 11 bases remaining between them. The CDR3 DNA follows: TGTGCCAGCAGCCGTAGCGACAACTACGAGCAGTACTTC. It specifies CASSRSDNYEQYF.

This chain joins TRBV21-1 and TRBJ2-1; the DNA was not used to check the table's D call, TRBD2. TRBV21-1 is shown as a pseudogene. The CDR3 contains 16 residues. The CDR3 reads CASSKVLAGVKNEQFF. CDR3 coding DNA: TGTGCCAGCAGCAAAGTACTAGCGGGAGTTAAGAATGAGCAGTTCTTC.

This clone was seen more than once but under ten times. The rearrangement joins TRBV6-5 to TRBJ2-3; D is uncertain. This CDR3 region has 15 residues. Germline V lookup: CDR1 MNHEY, CDR2 SVGAGI. Trimming left V 2 bases short and J 1 base short, with 10 bases between. CDR3 coding DNA: TGTGCCAGCAGTTACACCTCTCGCGGCACAGATACGCAGTATTTT. As protein: CASSYTSRGTDTQYF.

The chain employs TRBV27 and TRBJ2-7, with TRBD2 matching over 7 bases. Unmatched junction bases numbered 16, after V lost 7 bases and J lost 7 bases. This CDR3 comprises 15 residues. CDR1 is MNHEY, CDR2 SMNVEV, per germline (reference sequence). Here the CDR3 DNA reads TGTGCCAGCACCTCCTGGGGGGGAGGGAGTACAGAGCAGTACTTC. Translated: CASTSWGGGSTEQYF.

J is TRBJ2-7 and V is TRBV18; 9 nucleotides line up with TRBD1. The ends lost 6 bases at V and 3 bases at J; junction bases unmatched: 9. The CDR3 covers 15 residues. Germline lookup yields CDR1 KGHSH and CDR2 LQKENI. For the CDR3, the DNA is TGTGCCAGCTCTAGCATGTGGGGACAGGGCTACGAGCAGTACTTC. It is translated as CASSSMWGQGYEQYF.